This entry lists 23 T cell receptor beta chains sequenced from one sample in a study of T cells after yellow fever vaccination. TCRdb re-analysed the 5' RACE reads in MiXCR, keeping a single row per CDR3 protein. The data show tens of thousands of distinct CDR3 sequences, approximately 8% seen once. Sequences were derived from CD8+ T cells sorted from PBMCs, sampled 15 days after the yellow fever booster vaccination. The receptors originated from a man aged 30-40 years who received the YFV17D yellow fever vaccine.

This clonotype has at least ten counts. The chain recombines TRBV18 with TRBJ2-1, with 9 bases fitting TRBD2. Germline trimming cut 1 base from V and 8 bases from J; bases unmatched to any gene: 3. Germline V gives CDR1 KGHSH, CDR2 LQKENI. The CDR3 runs 14 residues. The DNA of the CDR3 is TGTGCCAGCTCACCACTGGCGGGAGGGGATGAGCAGTTCTTC. This encodes CASSPLAGGDEQFF.

This clonotype came up many times. The V and J genes are TRBV4-1 and TRBJ2-7; 11 bases fit TRBD2. This CDR3 is 15 amino acids long. Germline trimming cut 5 bases from V and 0 bases from J; bases unmatched to any gene: 3. From germline, CDR1 is MGHRA and CDR2 YSYEKL. Written as DNA, the CDR3 is TGCGCCAGCAGCACAACTAGCGGGAGCTCCTACGAGCAGTACTTC. Protein product: CASSTTSGSSYEQYF.

This clonotype occurred many times. V is TRBV5-6 and J is TRBJ2-7, with unresolved D. Trimming removed 3 bases from V and 3 bases from J, with 10 bases in between. This CDR3 has 13 amino acids. Germline lookup yields CDR1 SGHDT and CDR2 YYEEEE. In nucleotides, the CDR3 is TGTGCCAGCAGCTCGAACCTGGGCTACGAGCAGTACTTC. It translates to CASSSNLGYEQYF.

This clonotype was recorded at least ten times. This rearrangement joins TRBV7-3 to TRBJ2-7, with 10 bases lining up with TRBD2. This CDR3 contains 16 residues. Trimming at V came to 2 bases and at J to 0 bases, leaving 4 bases not matched to a gene. The V gene's germline CDR1 is SGHTA and CDR2 FQGTGA. The CDR3 loop is CASSLGLAESSYEQYF. As DNA, the CDR3 is TGTGCCAGCAGCTTAGGACTAGCGGAAAGCTCCTACGAGCAGTACTTC.

The table lists this clonotype with many counts. The rearrangement uses TRBV4-3 and TRBJ2-3, with TRBD2 matching over 8 bases. J lost 3 bases, V lost 4 bases, and 9 bases had no gene match. Germline CDR1 reads LGHNA; CDR2 reads YSLEER. This CDR3 comprises 16 residues. The CDR3 DNA is TGCGCCAGCAGCCGATACCTAGCGGGCGGGACAGATACGCAGTATTTT. Protein sequence: CASSRYLAGGTDTQYF.

This clonotype was counted at least ten times. The V gene is TRBV9, the J gene TRBJ2-7; 8 bases are a match to TRBD1. Unmatched junction bases numbered 8, after V lost 4 bases and J lost 2 bases. Germline-derived CDR1 and CDR2 are SGDLS and YYNGEE. CDR3 length: 15 amino acids. CDR3 sequence (DNA): TGTGCCAGCAGCACAAAACCAGGGGGCCCCTACGAGCAGTACTTC. Encoded protein: CASSTKPGGPYEQYF.

This clonotype occurred many times. The gene calls are TRBV20-1 and TRBJ2-1, with 12 bases identical to TRBD2. CDR1 and CDR2 (germline): DFQATT, SNEGSKA (reference sequence). V gave up 3 bases and J gave up 4 bases; unmatched junction bases: 7. CDR3 length: 16 residues. In DNA form, the CDR3 reads TGCAGTGCTAGTCCTACTAGCGGGAGGTATTACAATGAGCAGTTCTTC. It yields the protein CSASPTSGRYYNEQFF.

This clonotype showed up many times. The chain has TRBV7-8 and TRBJ2-3, with 13 bases fitting TRBD2. CDR1 SGHVS and CDR2 FQNEAQ come from the germline V gene. Trimming at V came to 3 bases and at J to 2 bases, leaving 8 bases not matched to a gene. The CDR3 covers 18 residues. The CDR3 nucleotides read TGTGCCAGCAGCTTTGCCGGACTAGCGGGAGCAATCACAGATACGCAGTATTTT. Protein: CASSFAGLAGAITDTQYF.

At least ten counts were recorded for this clonotype. The chain joins TRBV30 to TRBJ2-1; D is undetermined. The CDR3 extends over 12 amino acids. Germline CDR1 GTSNPN, CDR2 SVGIG (reference sequence). Trimming removed 2 bases from V and 9 bases from J, with 11 bases in between. In DNA form, the CDR3 reads TGTGCCTGGAGTACCCCCTTTAGTGAGCAGTTCTTC. Its translation is CAWSTPFSEQFF.

Remarks on this clonotype: A junction boundary mismatches the germline segment, possibly from a read error. The V and J genes are TRBV6-4 and TRBJ1-6; 9 bases are a match to TRBD1. CDR1 is MRHNA, CDR2 SNTAGT, per germline. This CDR3 comprises 19 residues. In DNA, the CDR3 is TGTGCCAGCAGTGACGATTTGCGGGACAGGGTTTCAAATAAATCACCCCTCCACTTT. This encodes CASSDDLRDRVSNKSPLHF.

Many counts were recorded for this clonotype. The chain links TRBV5-1 to TRBJ2-7; 9 nucleotides line up with TRBD1. The length of the CDR3 is 14 residues. Germline V gives CDR1 SGHRS, CDR2 YFSETQ. Trimming cost V 4 bases and J 3 bases; bases outside gene matches: 5. The CDR3 loop reads CASSGQGTIYEQYF. DNA for the CDR3: TGCGCCAGCAGCGGACAGGGGACCATCTACGAGCAGTACTTC.

In its sample, this clonotype was seen a few times. The chain uses TRBV5-5 and TRBJ2-7; 13 bases map to TRBD2. The CDR3 covers 16 residues. Unmatched junction bases numbered 5, after V lost 5 bases and J lost 0 bases. The V gene's germline CDR1 is SGHKS and CDR2 YYEKEE (reference sequence). The CDR3 sequence: CASSPGLAGVSYEQYF. The CDR3 DNA is TGTGCCAGCAGTCCCGGACTAGCGGGAGTCTCCTACGAGCAGTACTTC.

The CDR3 here is CASSPPGQGANEQFF. The CDR3 DNA sequence: TGTGCCAGCTCACCACCGGGACAGGGGGCGAATGAGCAGTTCTTC. The genes are TRBV18 and TRBJ2-1, with 12 positions matching TRBD1. Germline trimming cut 0 bases from V and 7 bases from J; bases unmatched to any gene: 1. The CDR3 loop spans 15 amino acids. Per germline, CDR1 KGHSH and CDR2 LQKENI.

This clonotype was seen ten or more times. The chain joins TRBV5-5 to TRBJ2-7; 7 bases map to TRBD1. Germline V gives CDR1 SGHKS, CDR2 YYEKEE (reference sequence). Germline trimming cut 0 bases from V and 3 bases from J; bases unmatched to any gene: 9. The CDR3 is 16 residues long. CDR3 in DNA: TGTGCCAGCAGCTTGGACCCCGGACAGGTCTTCTACGAGCAGTACTTC. Encoded protein: CASSLDPGQVFYEQYF.

This clonotype was found many times. The chain is built from TRBV5-1 and TRBJ2-2, with TRBD2 matching 10 bases. CDR3 length: 16 amino acids. Germline V lookup: CDR1 SGHRS, CDR2 YFSETQ. The trim removed 2 bases at V and 8 bases at J, leaving 9 bases unmatched. The CDR3 region is CASSLPGTSVRGELFF. The CDR3 DNA reads as TGCGCCAGCAGCTTACCCGGGACTAGCGTCCGAGGGGAGCTGTTTTTT.

This clonotype was recorded at least ten times. This sequence joins TRBV28 and TRBJ1-2, with D possibly TRBD1 on 5 matching bases. The CDR3 has 15 amino acids. With 4 bases removed from V and 5 bases from J, the gap between germline ends came to 17 bases. Germline V gene sequence: CDR1 MDHEN, CDR2 SYDVKM. The CDR3 nucleotides are TGTGCCAGCAGTTCCTTAGAAGGGGCAGGGTATGGCTACACCTTC. As protein: CASSSLEGAGYGYTF.

This clonotype was recorded many times. This chain joins TRBV7-9 and TRBJ2-3; 11 bases line up with TRBD2. V gave up 5 bases and J gave up 8 bases; unmatched junction bases: 15. Per the germline V gene, CDR1 is SEHNR and CDR2 is FQNEAQ (reference sequence). This CDR3 has 17 residues. The CDR3 DNA sequence: TGTGCCAGCAGCCCCCTAGGCGGTAGCGGGAGGGCGGTTACGCAGTATTTT. It specifies CASSPLGGSGRAVTQYF.

In this sample, this clonotype turned up a few times. The chain has TRBV5-1 and TRBJ1-5, with D unclear. V lost 6 bases, J lost 0 bases, and 10 bases lay in between. The CDR3 spans 14 residues. CDR1 is SGHRS and CDR2 is YFSETQ in the germline V gene. Here the CDR3 reads CASTRRDSNQPQHF. CDR3 nucleotides: TGCGCCAGCACTAGACGGGATAGCAATCAGCCCCAGCATTTT.

This clonotype was observed at least ten times. The chain is built from TRBV7-9 and TRBJ2-5; 9 bases map to TRBD1. Germline assignment: CDR1 SEHNR and CDR2 FQNEAQ (reference sequence). The CDR3 sequence is 15 residues long. Trimming cost V 3 bases and J 3 bases; bases outside gene matches: 5. The CDR3, as DNA: TGTGCCAGCAGCTTGTTCGGGGACAGGGAAGAGACCCAGTACTTC. The encoded protein is CASSLFGDREETQYF.

This clonotype was detected many times. This chain connects TRBV10-3 to TRBJ2-5; no clear D. Trimming removed 6 bases from V and 5 bases from J, with 16 bases in between. Germline CDR1 is ENHRY and CDR2 is SYGVKD. The CDR3 totals 14 residues. CDR3 DNA sequence: TGTGCCATCAGGGACCCCGGTAGGGATGAGACCCAGTACTTC. As protein: CAIRDPGRDETQYF.

The rearrangement uses TRBV20-1 and TRBJ2-1, with D uncertain. The CDR3 totals 15 residues. Germline values: CDR1 DFQATT, CDR2 SNEGSKA (reference sequence). V lost 0 bases and J 4 bases, leaving 13 bases between the germline ends. CDR3: CSARDPTLGYNEQFF. Written as DNA, the CDR3 is TGCAGTGCTAGAGACCCGACTCTCGGGTACAATGAGCAGTTCTTC.

This clonotype showed up many times. The rearrangement joins TRBV6-1 to TRBJ2-2, with 8 bases matching TRBD1. The CDR3 covers 16 residues. The V gene end was trimmed by 5 bases and the J gene end by 4 bases; junction bases not matched to a gene: 9. In germline, CDR1 is MNHNS, CDR2 SASEGT. The CDR3 loop reads CASSPLGTGGTGELFF. In nucleotides, the CDR3 is TGTGCCAGCAGTCCTCTAGGGACAGGAGGCACCGGGGAGCTGTTTTTT.

The chain combines TRBV29-1 with TRBJ2-1; TRBD2 is a possible D gene (6 bases). CDR1 is SQVTM, CDR2 ANQGSEA, per germline. This CDR3 is 13 amino acids long. The V end lost 1 base, the J end lost 7 bases, and 11 bases lay between the germline ends. CDR3: CSVEGGVGNEQFF. In DNA form, the CDR3 reads TGCAGCGTTGAAGGCGGGGTGGGGAATGAGCAGTTCTTC.